This section outlines one TCR beta chain sequence together with its context. Antigen unknown. Germline V gene sequence: CDR1 SNHLY, CDR2 FYNNEI. The CDR3 is made up of 16 amino acids. V dropped 6 bases and J dropped 3; count of bases not matched to a gene: 10. This sample stems from a study of PD-1 blockade in classical Hodgkin lymphoma. Study-wide points: Baseline TCR diversity was reportedly lower in newly diagnosed patients than in healthy donors. It was reported as lower still in relapsed/refractory patients. Diversity in CD4+ TCRs, unlike that measured in CD8+ TCRs, had risen significantly by C4D1.

TCRdb's table, derived via immunoSEQ multiplex PCR, lists solely in-frame clones and lacks some. The top ten hold roughly 3% of the sample, which has tens of thousands of clones, 90% seen once. Documented time point: cycle 4 day 1 (C4D1), after more than five weeks of nivolumab. Every patient relapsed after autologous stem cell transplantation, and brentuximab vedotin exposure varied. Each best response was a complete response, a partial response or progressive disease. This sequence joins TRBV2 and TRBJ2-3; 9 bases fit TRBD1. This sequence was found in a human donor with classical Hodgkin lymphoma. Sample: peripheral blood mononuclear cells (PBMCs), taken before the fourth cycle of nivolumab. The CDR3 nucleotides are TGTGCCAGCAGGGACCCCGGGACAGGGAAGACAGATACGCAGTATTTT. Residues: CASRDPGTGKTDTQYF.